This T cell receptor beta chain was observed in a study of blood T cell repertoires in COVID-19 (dated by TCRdb to about 2020). In terms of the full investigation: The collaborator samples originated in the United States, Italy and Spain and spanned the acute and convalescent phases of COVID-19. HLA class I and class II types, where available, came from metadata supplied by the sample provider rather than from assay-based typing. The samples were drawn from two sources: the first 160 participants of the ongoing ImmuneRACE study, and 1,000 to 1,500 subjects contributed by 6 global collaborators. The prospective study material was composed of cDNA or gDNA derived from T cells, B-cell-depleted T cells, or PBMCs. Sample metadata almost always included a de-identified subject ID, COVID-19 status, age in years and sex. Deeply sampled blood TCRbeta repertoires from subjects exposed to, actively infected with, or recovered from COVID-19 were included in the dataset. A freely available public database, intended as a resource for researchers studying the immune response to SARS-CoV-2, is where the repertoires were released.

The germline V gene supplies CDR1 SGHRS and CDR2 YFSETQ. At the junction V is shortened by 4 bases and J by 3 bases; bases outside the gene matches: 11. Spanning cysteine to phenylalanine, the CDR3 consists of 16 amino acids. Solely the CDR3 DNA is kept, with 48 bases framed from the first base. For this clone: Which antigen it targets is not known. Base-call qualities are not available, and no considerably larger clone is one nucleotide away.

The immunoSEQ Assay, a bias-controlled multiplex PCR, was used to amplify TCRbeta CDR3 regions from genomic DNA. The paper's data handling went like this. Nucleated cell counts per sample were estimated from amplification of reference gene primers within the assay. To quantify the absolute abundance of each unique TCRbeta CDR3 rearrangement, sequence reads were collapsed and filtered. For each sample, productive Simpson clonality was calculated by taking the square root of Simpson's diversity index across productive rearrangements. TCRdb mirrors the immuneACCESS table, restricted to in-frame sequences. Some clones are absent from its copies; in checked studies, under half trace to an unresolved V gene, and the reason for the others is unknown. For V, J and clone size, that table is used; D and trimming come from the DNA. In all, the sample holds approximately 270,000 clones, and under 90% of those were seen once. The top ten clonotypes cover about 1.6% of the sample.

Participants in the prospective study were aged roughly 18 to 89 years, lived in 20 to 25 United States geographic areas, and enrolled through a virtual design. In the prospective study, cohorts were assigned on the basis of participant-reported clinical history obtained from a screening survey and a study questionnaire. ImmuneRACE Cohort 3 recovered participants were defined by two consecutive negative NP/OP PCR tests, healthcare professional clearance, or symptom resolution. In the prospective study, mobile phlebotomists collected whole blood, serum and a nasopharyngeal or oropharyngeal swab from each participant. Prospective study participants could optionally give additional blood draws and questionnaires over an approximately 2-month period. Before DNA extraction, blood samples from the prospective study were shipped at room temperature or frozen. Broad study findings and their caveats: Clinical and demographic metadata were provided uncurated, with the amount varying by source and participant.

Material for sequencing was PBMCs or T cells enriched from blood (not recorded which). The clonotype comes from a man aged 40-50 years who had recovered from COVID-19. The rearranged chain carries TRBV5-1 and TRBJ2-7; 9 bases in the junction line up with TRBD1. The DNA reads TGCGCCAGCAGCAGTAATACCGGGACAGGGAACTACGAGCAGTACTTC. This encodes CASSSNTGTGNYEQYF.